A single sample gave rise to the 25 T cell receptor beta chains below, sequenced in a study of blood T cell repertoires in COVID-19. This table comes from immunoSEQ multiplex PCR, and its TCRdb copy is limited to in-frame clones, with some not included. Seen here are some 160,000 clones, 75% to 90% observed once, and the top ten hold under 3.5%. The sample comprised peripheral blood. These receptors originate from a woman aged 60 to 75 with active COVID-19.

About this clone: Other nucleotide sequences in the sample specify the same CDR3. This chain uses TRBV6-5 with TRBJ2-3; possibly TRBD2 for D (5 bases). The germline V gene encodes CDR1 MNHEY and CDR2 SVGAGI. The CDR3 is 13 amino acids. Between the trimmed V and J ends, which lost 6 bases and 3 bases, there was a span of 10 bases. The CDR3 DNA is TGTGCCAGCAGCCTTGAGGGTACAGATACGCAGTATTTT. It encodes CASSLEGTDTQYF.

The chain's CDR3 is CASSQGIAESSYEQYF. CDR3 coding DNA: TGCGCCAGCAGCCAGGGGATAGCGGAGAGCTCCTACGAGCAGTACTTC. This chain links TRBV4-3 with TRBJ2-7; tentative D call: TRBD2 (6 bases). The CDR3 contains 16 residues. Per the germline V gene, CDR1 is LGHNA and CDR2 is YSLEER. Trimming shortened V by 3 bases and J by 0 bases, and 15 bases separated the two germline ends.

This sequence joins TRBV4-1 and TRBJ1-2; D call uncertain. Germline V lookup: CDR1 MGHRA, CDR2 YSYEKL. Trimming took 1 base from V and 2 from J, leaving 11 bases between them. The CDR3 is made up of 15 amino acids. CDR3 amino acids: CASSQGAGSNYGYTF. In nucleotides, the CDR3 is TGCGCCAGCAGCCAAGGGGCGGGCTCCAACTATGGCTACACCTTC.

This CDR3 is CASSAGSRDYEQYF. The CDR3 region has the DNA TGTGCCAGCAGCGCAGGTTCCAGGGACTACGAGCAGTACTTC. The chain joins TRBV9 to TRBJ2-7, with TRBD1 as a possible D gene (5 bases). The germline V gene has CDR1 SGDLS and CDR2 YYNGEE. V was shortened by 3 bases and J by 3 bases, with 13 bases between the two germline ends. This CDR3 has 14 amino acids.

The chain is built from TRBV7-2 and TRBJ2-2; the D is unclear. This CDR3 contains 16 residues. Germline loops: CDR1 SGHTA, CDR2 FQGNSA. V was shortened by 5 bases and J by 0 bases, with 13 bases between the two germline ends. CDR3 bases: TGTGCCAGCAGCCCCCTAGGTATTTCGAACACCGGGGAGCTGTTTTTT. Its translation: CASSPLGISNTGELFF.

The rearrangement links TRBV14 to TRBJ2-3, with TRBD2 identical over 7 bases. Trimming cost V 2 bases and J 0 bases; bases outside gene matches: 5. The CDR3 runs to 16 residues. Per germline, CDR1 SGHDN and CDR2 FVKESK. The CDR3 DNA reads as TGTGCCAGCAGCCAATACCTAGCGGAGAGCACAGATACGCAGTATTTT. This codes for CASSQYLAESTDTQYF.

This chain connects TRBV7-9 to TRBJ1-3; D possibly corresponds to TRBD1 (5 bases). The CDR3 length is 17 residues. Germline CDR1 SEHNR, CDR2 FQNEAQ (reference sequence). V lost 6 bases, J lost 0 bases, and 18 bases lay in between. CDR3 coding DNA: TGTGCCAGCAGGGCCAGGCCGGGGGTGAGCTCTGGAAACACCATATATTTT. It specifies CASRARPGVSSGNTIYF.

The chain joins TRBV11-2 to TRBJ2-1; weak D call: TRBD2 (6 bases). CDR3 length: 15 residues. The germline V gene has CDR1 SGHAT and CDR2 FQNNGV. The V gene lost 1 base and the J gene lost 1 base, with 8 bases spanning the gap. The CDR3 sequence: CASSLGLVSYNEQFF. The CDR3 DNA follows: TGTGCCAGCAGCTTAGGACTAGTATCCTACAATGAGCAGTTCTTC.

This chain connects TRBV6-6 to TRBJ1-6, with 7 bases matching TRBD1. The CDR3 spans 13 residues. Trimming took 7 bases from V and 11 from J; bases not matched to a gene: 8. Germline V gene sequence: CDR1 MNHNY, CDR2 SVGAGI (reference sequence). CDR3 in amino acids: CASTVTGTAPLHF. Here the CDR3 DNA reads TGTGCCAGCACCGTGACAGGGACGGCACCCCTCCACTTT.

The chain carries TRBV7-2 and TRBJ1-1, with a weak D call TRBD1 (6 bases). CDR1 is SGHTA, CDR2 FQGNSA, per germline. This CDR3 spans 15 amino acids. Trimming left V 1 base short and J 4 bases short, with 13 bases between. Here the CDR3 DNA reads TGTGCCAGCAGCTTAGACAGGGTAAAAGGCACTGAAGCTTTCTTT. It specifies CASSLDRVKGTEAFF. The full variable domain, in which reference TRBV7-2 and TRBJ1-1 provide the parts outside the CDR3, is GAGVSQSPSNKVTEKGKDVELRCDPISGHTALYWYRQSLGQGLEFLIYFQGNSAPDKSGLPSDRFSAERTGGSVSTLTIQRTQQEDSAVYLCASSLDRVKGTEAFFGQGTRLTVV.

This chain joins TRBV29-1 and TRBJ2-1; D perhaps matches TRBD1 (6 bases). The length of the CDR3 is 15 residues. Deletions cut 1 base from V and 0 bases from J, with 10 bases between. CDR1 SQVTM and CDR2 ANQGSEA come from the germline V gene. As DNA, the CDR3 is TGCAGCGTTGAAGGAGTGGACAGCTCCTACAATGAGCAGTTCTTC. Amino acid sequence: CSVEGVDSSYNEQFF.

The chain carries TRBV29-1 and TRBJ2-1; 11 nucleotides agree with TRBD2. The trim removed 4 bases at V and 9 bases at J, leaving 5 bases unmatched. CDR1 is SQVTM, CDR2 ANQGSEA, per germline. The CDR3 has 13 residues. The CDR3 region is CSVVRLAGSEQFF. The CDR3 nucleotides read TGCAGCGTTGTAAGACTAGCGGGAAGTGAGCAGTTCTTC.

The chain recombines TRBV5-1 with TRBJ1-2; 9 positions agree with TRBD1. J was trimmed by 4 bases and V by 3 bases; bases with no gene match: 4. CDR1 and CDR2 (germline): SGHRS, YFSETQ. The CDR3 totals 14 residues. This CDR3 is CASSSGTGTYGYTF. CDR3 DNA: TGCGCCAGCAGCTCCGGGACAGGGACCTATGGCTACACCTTC.

The CDR3 spells CASSQAPGLAGMLTDTQYF. The CDR3 DNA reads as TGCGCCAGCAGCCAAGCCCCAGGACTAGCGGGGATGTTGACAGATACGCAGTATTTT. The genes are TRBV4-3 and TRBJ2-3, with 12 bases identical to TRBD2. V trimming: 1 base; J trimming: 3 bases; junction bases outside the gene matches: 11. The CDR3 is 19 amino acids. Germline-derived CDR1 and CDR2 are LGHNA and YSLEER.

This clone was seen a single time. In DNA form, the CDR3 reads TGCGCCAGCAGCCTCCTAGGTCTAGCGGGACAAGATACGCAGTATTTT. Its protein is CASSLLGLAGQDTQYF. The chain recombines TRBV4-1 with TRBJ2-3, with 9 bases aligning to TRBD2. The CDR3 is 16 amino acids. Germline assignment: CDR1 MGHRA and CDR2 YSYEKL. Losses at the gene ends were 4 bases for V and 5 bases for J; bases not matched to a gene: 10.

The J gene is TRBJ2-6, the V gene TRBV29-1; D gene uncertain. Germline V gives CDR1 SQVTM, CDR2 ANQGSEA. Trimming removed 7 bases at V and 4 bases at J, with 23 bases between. The CDR3 runs to 17 residues. The CDR3 is CSASHGRRLSGANVLTF. CDR3 coding DNA: TGCAGCGCCTCTCACGGTAGACGACTCTCGGGGGCCAACGTCCTGACTTTC.

The V gene is TRBV15, the J gene TRBJ1-5; perhaps TRBD1 as D (5 bases). The V gene lost 3 bases and the J gene lost 2 bases, with 11 bases spanning the gap. Germline lookup yields CDR1 LNHNV and CDR2 YYDKDF (reference sequence). The CDR3 is 15 amino acids. The CDR3 protein is CATSSSGLGNQPQHF. The CDR3 DNA is TGTGCCACCAGCAGTTCGGGACTCGGCAATCAGCCCCAGCATTTT.

V gene TRBV12-3 or TRBV12-4 combines with J gene TRBJ2-7; TRBD2 might be the D (5 bases). The CDR3 is 11 residues long. Trimming left V 8 bases short and J 3 bases short, with 8 bases between. The chain's CDR3 is CASRGYYEQYF. DNA of the CDR3: TGTGCCAGCCGAGGGTACTACGAGCAGTACTTC.

The CDR3 spells CASSRDRDYGYTF. The CDR3 coding sequence is TGTGCCAGCAGCAGAGACAGGGACTATGGCTACACCTTC. This rearrangement joins TRBV7-3 to TRBJ1-2; 7 nucleotides match TRBD1. Germline V gives CDR1 SGHTA, CDR2 FQGTGA. The ends lost 5 bases at V and 3 bases at J; junction bases unmatched: 3. CDR3 length equals 13 residues.

The genes are TRBV6-4 and TRBJ1-6; 7 nucleotides line up with TRBD1. Trimming removed 7 bases from V and 7 bases from J; junction bases left unmatched: 13. Germline values: CDR1 MRHNA, CDR2 SNTAGT. This CDR3 is built from 16 residues. This CDR3 is CASTIRGLNDNSPLHF. The CDR3 nucleotides are TGTGCCAGCACCATAAGGGGGCTAAATGACAATTCACCCCTCCACTTT.

This rearrangement joins TRBV29-1 to TRBJ1-1; no clear D gene. CDR3 length: 11 amino acids. V shed 3 bases and J shed 5 bases, with 7 bases lying between them. The germline V gene encodes CDR1 SQVTM and CDR2 ANQGSEA. Written as DNA, the CDR3 is TGCAGCGTTGAGGGGAGAACTGAAGCTTTCTTT. The encoded protein is CSVEGRTEAFF.

The chain combines TRBV19 with TRBJ1-5; D is uncertain. Trimming took off 5 bases at V and 0 bases at J, with 8 bases between the two ends. The CDR3 is made up of 14 amino acids. Germline V gene data show CDR1 as LNHDA and CDR2 as SQIVND (reference sequence). The CDR3 reads CASSASYSNQPQHF. DNA for the CDR3: TGTGCCAGTAGTGCGAGTTATAGCAATCAGCCCCAGCATTTT.

The chain employs TRBV28 and TRBJ2-3; 13 bases fit TRBD2. V lost 7 bases and J lost 1; bases outside the gene matches: 11. This CDR3 is 18 amino acids long. Germline V CDR1 and CDR2: MDHEN, SYDVKM. CDR3 loop: CASMTSGRLKPGTDTQYF. DNA for the CDR3: TGTGCCAGCATGACTAGCGGGAGGTTAAAGCCGGGCACAGATACGCAGTATTTT.

V usage is TRBV4-1 and J usage is TRBJ2-3, with D possibly matching TRBD1 (5 bases). This CDR3 is built from 18 residues. Looked up from germline, CDR1 is MGHRA and CDR2 is YSYEKL. Trimming stripped 4 bases from V and 6 bases from J, with 26 bases between. The CDR3 loop reads CASSPFEYRGSNLDTQYF. The CDR3, as DNA: TGCGCCAGCAGCCCCTTTGAGTATAGGGGCTCGAATCTTGATACGCAGTATTTT.

The chain recombines TRBV12-2 with TRBJ2-7; the D call in the table, TRBD2, was not verified against the DNA. TRBV12-2 counts as a pseudogene. CDR3 length: 14 amino acids. This chain's CDR3 is CASRPSRDGRALYF. CDR3 nucleotide sequence: TGTGCAAGTCGCCCCAGTCGGGACGGGAGGGCCCTGTACTTC.